The 31 T cell receptor beta chains given below trace back to one sample, sequenced in a study of T cells in Graves' hyperthyroidism and ophthalmopathy. From RNA transcripts, TCR beta CDR3 regions were amplified. The primer set for the first-round RT-PCR of the TCR CDR3 was HTBI. TCRdb re-analysed the multiplex PCR reads in MiXCR, keeping a single row per CDR3 protein. The table includes hundreds of thousands of distinct CDR3 sequences, less than 15% detected once. Sequencing input: blood. The source is a woman between 18 and 30 years old with Graves' hyperthyroidism.

This clonotype was counted between two and nine times. This chain joins TRBV7-2 and TRBJ2-7; D is perhaps TRBD2 (6 bases). CDR1 is SGHTA and CDR2 is FQGNSA in the germline V gene. The CDR3 runs to 15 residues. V dropped 5 bases and J dropped 0 bases, with 14 bases sitting between them. The CDR3 DNA follows: TGTGCCAGCAGCCCATGGGGGGAGGACTCCTACGAGCAGTACTTC. Protein product: CASSPWGEDSYEQYF.

V gene TRBV27 combines with J gene TRBJ2-2, with D uncertain. The germline V gene encodes CDR1 MNHEY and CDR2 SMNVEV (reference sequence). V was cut by 6 bases and J by 4 bases, with 9 bases left in between. This CDR3 has 13 amino acids. The CDR3 loop is CASSQTFTGELFF. In DNA form, the CDR3 reads TGTGCCAGCAGCCAGACATTCACCGGGGAGCTGTTTTTT.

This clonotype has ten or more counts. This chain links TRBV3-1 with TRBJ2-3; no clear D gene. V lost 4 bases to trimming and J lost 5 bases, with 10 bases between them. The CDR3 totals 13 residues. Per the germline V gene, CDR1 is LGHDT and CDR2 is YNNKEL (reference sequence). CDR3 bases: TGTGCCAGCAGCCTCCAGGTTGGAGATACGCAGTATTTT. This translates into CASSLQVGDTQYF.

This clonotype showed up many times. The chain combines TRBV14 with TRBJ2-1; TRBD1 or TRBD2 may be the D gene (5 bases each). Trimming removed 0 bases at V and 4 bases at J, with 19 bases between. Per the germline V gene, CDR1 is SGHDN and CDR2 is FVKESK. The length of the CDR3 is 18 residues. The CDR3, as DNA: TGTGCCAGCAGCCAAGAGTACGTCGGGGCAGAACGATACAATGAGCAGTTCTTC. This sequence encodes CASSQEYVGAERYNEQFF.

This clonotype was counted at least ten times. The V gene is TRBV12-3 or TRBV12-4, the J gene TRBJ2-3; 8 bases match TRBD1. The V gene end was trimmed by 6 bases and the J gene end by 6 bases; junction bases not matched to a gene: 11. The length of the CDR3 is 15 residues. CDR3 region: CASSQTQGAGDTQYF. The CDR3 coding sequence is TGTGCCAGCAGCCAAACCCAGGGGGCAGGTGATACGCAGTATTTT.

CDR3 region: CASSSEDWELGEQFF. The CDR3 coding sequence is TGTGCCAGCAGCTCCGAGGATTGGGAGCTCGGTGAGCAGTTCTTC. The V call is TRBV9, the J call TRBJ2-1, with a possible D match to TRBD2 (5 bases). The CDR3 is 15 residues long. V lost 4 bases and J 9 bases, leaving 20 bases between the germline ends. Germline values: CDR1 SGDLS, CDR2 YYNGEE.

This clonotype was recorded many times. This chain joins TRBV12-3 or TRBV12-4 and TRBJ2-2; 7 bases map to TRBD1. J lost 4 bases, V lost 5 bases, and 7 bases had no gene match. The CDR3 is 15 amino acids. The DNA for the CDR3 is TGTGCCAGCAGTCCCCGGGACAGAACCACCGGGGAGCTGTTTTTT. This sequence encodes CASSPRDRTTGELFF.

The CDR3 loop is CASGLAPSYNEQFF. CDR3 DNA sequence: TGTGCCAGCGGACTAGCACCCTCCTACAATGAGCAGTTCTTC. The chain joins TRBV6-1 to TRBJ2-1, with TRBD2 matching over 8 bases. The CDR3 consists of 14 residues. CDR1 and CDR2 (germline): MNHNS, SASEGT. Trimming took 8 bases from V and 0 from J; bases not matched to a gene: 3.

The chain couples TRBV7-9 to TRBJ2-7, with 11 bases lining up with TRBD2. This CDR3 region has 16 residues. V lost 3 bases, J lost 0 bases, and 4 bases stayed unmatched. Germline lookup yields CDR1 SEHNR and CDR2 FQNEAQ (reference sequence). The CDR3 protein is CASSLSSGRSSYEQYF. The CDR3, as DNA: TGTGCCAGCAGCTTGTCTAGCGGGAGGAGCTCCTACGAGCAGTACTTC.

The CDR3, as DNA: TGTGCCAGCAGCTTGGGACAGCAAAATCAGCCCCAGCATTTT. It specifies CASSLGQQNQPQHF. The rearrangement uses TRBV13 and TRBJ1-5; 7 bases agree with TRBD1. After removal of 3 bases from V and 4 bases from J, the junction contained 3 bases not matched to a gene. The CDR3 is 14 amino acids. Germline-derived CDR1 and CDR2 are PRHDT and FYEKMQ (reference sequence).

This clonotype was seen repeatedly, ten times or more. The rearrangement uses TRBV12-3 or TRBV12-4 and TRBJ1-6; perhaps TRBD1 as D (6 bases). The CDR3 runs to 13 residues. V was pared by 3 bases and J by 9 bases, with 9 bases between. This CDR3 is CASSLGGGSPLHF. The CDR3 bases are TGTGCCAGCAGTTTGGGAGGGGGTTCACCCCTCCACTTT.

This clonotype came up a few times. The chain couples TRBV30 to TRBJ2-2, with a tentative D call TRBD1 (6 bases). V lost 2 bases, J lost 5 bases, and 12 bases lay in between. Germline V gene lookup returns CDR1 GTSNPN and CDR2 SVGIG (reference sequence). The CDR3 is 14 residues long. CDR3 in amino acids: CAWSTGSVTGELFF. The CDR3, as DNA: TGTGCCTGGAGTACAGGGTCTGTTACCGGGGAGCTGTTTTTT. Full variable domain (rest looked up from reference TRBV30 and TRBJ2-2): SQTIHQWPATLVQPVGSPLSLECTVEGTSNPNLYWYRQAAGRGLQLLFYSVGIGQISSEVPQNLSASRPQDRQFILSSKKLLLSDSGFYLCAWSTGSVTGELFFGEGSRLTVL.

The chain is built from TRBV4-1 and TRBJ2-7; 9 bases map to TRBD2. The CDR3 loop spans 16 amino acids. Germline V CDR1 and CDR2: MGHRA, YSYEKL. The V segment lost 1 base and the J segment 9 bases; nucleotides outside the gene matches: 13. The CDR3 DNA reads TGCGCCAGCAGCCAAGTGGGCGGGAGGGCCGGCACAGGGCAGTACTTC. It is translated as CASSQVGGRAGTGQYF.

This clonotype was counted ten times or more. The rearrangement joins TRBV2 to TRBJ2-1; D is tentatively TRBD1 or TRBD2 (5 bases each). This CDR3 contains 14 residues. In germline, CDR1 is SNHLY, CDR2 FYNNEI. Trimming stripped 7 bases from V and 6 bases from J, with 16 bases between. DNA of the CDR3: TGTGCCAGCAACAAACTAGTAAGGGGCAATGAGCAGTTCTTC. Translated: CASNKLVRGNEQFF.

In this sample, this clonotype turned up many times. The V and J genes are TRBV24-1 and TRBJ2-3; no clear D gene. Germline assignment: CDR1 KGHDR and CDR2 SFDVKD. This CDR3 is 16 amino acids long. Trimming shortened V by 1 base and J by 2 bases, and 12 bases separated the two germline ends. CDR3 coding DNA: TGTGCCACCAGTGATTTTAAGGCCATACCCACAGATACGCAGTATTTT. It yields the protein CATSDFKAIPTDTQYF.

This clonotype occurred a few times. J is TRBJ2-6 and V is TRBV29-1, with D possibly being TRBD2 (5 bases). Germline V gene sequence: CDR1 SQVTM, CDR2 ANQGSEA. The CDR3 sequence is 16 residues long. V was shortened by 0 bases and J by 2 bases, with 11 bases between the two germline ends. The CDR3 sequence is CSVEDLTSTGANVLTF. The CDR3 DNA is TGCAGCGTTGAAGATCTTACTAGTACTGGGGCCAACGTCCTGACTTTC.

This clonotype was found many times. V is TRBV12-3 or TRBV12-4 and J is TRBJ2-7; 7 bases agree with TRBD1. With V trimmed by 4 bases and J by 0 bases, 6 bases remained unmatched. The CDR3 covers 15 residues. CDR3 DNA: TGTGCCAGCAGTTCGACAGGGCAATACTCCTACGAGCAGTACTTC. This encodes CASSSTGQYSYEQYF.

This clonotype was seen many times. The chain carries TRBV3-1 and TRBJ1-2; possibly TRBD1 for D (5 bases). CDR1 LGHDT and CDR2 YNNKEL come from the germline V gene (reference sequence). Trimming stripped 5 bases from V and 3 bases from J, with 13 bases between. This CDR3 contains 14 residues. The CDR3 protein is CASSKSGTDYGYTF. Here the CDR3 DNA reads TGTGCCAGCAGCAAATCGGGGACCGACTATGGCTACACCTTC.

At least ten counts were recorded for this clonotype. V is TRBV7-9 and J is TRBJ1-1, with 7 bases fitting TRBD1. CDR3 length: 17 amino acids. Losses at the gene ends were 5 bases for V and 1 base for J; bases not matched to a gene: 13. Looked up from germline, CDR1 is SEHNR and CDR2 is FQNEAQ (reference sequence). The CDR3 loop reads CASSPRRDSKSNTEAFF. DNA of the CDR3: TGTGCCAGCAGCCCCCGCCGGGACAGCAAATCGAACACTGAAGCTTTCTTT.

This clonotype is a singleton in its sample. The rearrangement joins TRBV4-1 to TRBJ2-3, with TRBD2 matching 16 bases. The ends lost 3 bases at V and 2 bases at J; junction bases unmatched: 11. Per germline, CDR1 MGHRA and CDR2 YSYEKL. This CDR3 spans 20 amino acids. Here the CDR3 reads CASSHPGLAGGGVVTDTQYF. The CDR3 region has the DNA TGCGCCAGCAGCCACCCGGGACTAGCGGGAGGGGGGGTCGTCACAGATACGCAGTATTTT.

This clonotype was found a few times. The chain links TRBV20-1 to TRBJ2-1, with a possible D match to TRBD1 (6 bases). CDR3 length: 13 amino acids. Germline V lookup: CDR1 DFQATT, CDR2 SNEGSKA (reference sequence). Between the trimmed V and J ends, which lost 2 bases and 9 bases, there was a span of 14 bases. The CDR3 DNA reads TGCAGTGCTAGAATGGCAGGGGTGGGTGAGCAGTTCTTC. Translating gives CSARMAGVGEQFF.

This clonotype appeared a few times. The genes are TRBV7-9 and TRBJ2-5; 8 nucleotides align to TRBD2. This CDR3 spans 15 amino acids. V shed 7 bases, J shed 4 bases, and the junction held 11 bases outside the gene matches. Germline V gene lookup returns CDR1 SEHNR and CDR2 FQNEAQ (reference sequence). CDR3 amino acids: CASIPVGGRSETQYF. The CDR3, as DNA: TGTGCCAGCATCCCGGTCGGCGGGAGGTCAGAGACCCAGTACTTC.

Details on this clonotype: The junction does not match germline at one end; this may be a read error. The chain has TRBV2 and TRBJ1-6; D unresolved. Germline lookup yields CDR1 SNHLY and CDR2 FYNNEI. The CDR3 extends over 16 amino acids. CDR3 region: CTSSGGLSNYNSPLHF. In DNA, the CDR3 is TGTACCAGCAGTGGAGGTCTGAGCAACTATAATTCACCCCTCCACTTT.

The sample holds many counts of this clonotype. The chain links TRBV20-1 to TRBJ2-7, with TRBD2 matching 14 bases. Per germline, CDR1 DFQATT and CDR2 SNEGSKA (reference sequence). The CDR3 covers 15 residues. Losses at the gene ends were 7 bases for V and 6 bases for J; bases not matched to a gene: 11. The CDR3 here is CSVSGGLAGDLEQYF. The CDR3, as DNA: TGCAGTGTTTCTGGGGGACTAGCGGGAGATCTCGAGCAGTACTTC.

At least ten counts were recorded for this clonotype. This rearrangement joins TRBV27 to TRBJ1-2; D unresolved. The CDR3 sequence is 13 residues long. Per the germline V gene, CDR1 is MNHEY and CDR2 is SMNVEV (reference sequence). V was clipped by 5 bases and J by 10 bases, with 17 bases between them. CDR3 sequence (DNA): TGTGCCAGCAGTCCTCGGGCCGTCACCACCTACACCTTC. Its protein is CASSPRAVTTYTF.

This clonotype appeared once. This chain connects TRBV12-3 or TRBV12-4 to TRBJ2-2, with D possibly being TRBD2 (5 bases). The ends were cut back, 2 bases at V and 2 bases at J, with 12 bases in the middle. CDR3 length: 16 amino acids. CDR3 loop: CASSLPLANNTGELFF. The CDR3 coding sequence is TGTGCCAGCAGTTTACCCTTAGCGAACAACACCGGGGAGCTGTTTTTT.

This clonotype was counted at least ten times. The chain couples TRBV28 to TRBJ2-7, with D maybe TRBD1 (8 bases). The germline CDR1 and CDR2 sequences are MDHEN and SYDVKM. Trimming cost V 2 bases and J 4 bases, with 15 bases left between them. The CDR3 length is 15 residues. The CDR3 protein is CASSLSGTGLYEQYF. CDR3 coding DNA: TGTGCCAGCAGTTTAAGCGGGACAGGTCTTTACGAGCAGTACTTC.

This clonotype was counted a few times. The chain recombines TRBV27 with TRBJ2-6; D is uncertain. V was cut by 9 bases and J by 2 bases, with 11 bases left in between. This CDR3 contains 14 residues. Per the germline V gene, CDR1 is MNHEY and CDR2 is SMNVEV (reference sequence). CDR3 region: CASMWQAGANVLTF. CDR3 bases: TGTGCCAGTATGTGGCAGGCTGGGGCCAACGTCCTGACTTTC.

This clonotype was seen more than once but under ten times. V usage is TRBV2 and J usage is TRBJ1-5; D unresolved. CDR3 size: 14 residues. Germline V gives CDR1 SNHLY, CDR2 FYNNEI. Trimming cost V 10 bases and J 3 bases, with 16 bases left between them. Here the CDR3 DNA reads TGTGCCATCAGCAGAGATAGGTTCAATCAGCCCCAGCATTTT. The encoded protein is CAISRDRFNQPQHF.

This clonotype was picked up many times. This chain joins TRBV2 and TRBJ2-3; either TRBD1 or TRBD2 may fit D (5 bases each). Germline V gene sequence: CDR1 SNHLY, CDR2 FYNNEI. With 4 bases removed from V and 2 bases from J, the gap between germline ends came to 10 bases. This CDR3 is built from 14 residues. This chain's CDR3 is CASSVGTVTDTQYF. The DNA of the CDR3 is TGTGCCAGCAGTGTGGGGACGGTCACAGATACGCAGTATTTT.

This clonotype was observed many times. The chain uses TRBV20-1 and TRBJ2-1; D is unclear. This CDR3 has 8 residues. Germline V CDR1 and CDR2: DFQATT, SNEGSKA (reference sequence). Trimming pared 6 bases from V and 13 bases from J, leaving 7 bases between. CDR3 region: CSAGSQFF. CDR3 in DNA: TGCAGTGCCGGTTCTCAGTTCTTC.